What follows are 19 T cell receptor beta chains derived from one specimen sequenced in a study of blood T cell repertoires in COVID-19. Assay used: immunoSEQ multiplex PCR; TCRdb lists only in-frame clones, some missing. The sample lists approximately 290,000 clones, around nine tenths occurring once. The specimen sequenced was peripheral blood. The receptors come from a man between 25 and 39 years old with acute or convalescent COVID-19.

The gene calls are TRBV27 and TRBJ2-1; tentative D call: TRBD1 (5 bases). Trimming left V 9 bases short and J 7 bases short, with 22 bases between. This CDR3 has 15 amino acids. Germline-derived CDR1 and CDR2 are MNHEY and SMNVEV (reference sequence). The chain's CDR3 is CASRGSGRVGNEQFF. CDR3 coding DNA: TGTGCCAGTAGGGGATCTGGCAGGGTCGGAAATGAGCAGTTCTTC.

CDR3 in amino acids: CAWRIAGGGTDTQYF. The CDR3 DNA is TGTGCCTGGAGGATAGCGGGAGGGGGTACAGATACGCAGTATTTT. The chain couples TRBV30 to TRBJ2-3; 11 nucleotides line up with TRBD2. This CDR3 region has 15 residues. V dropped 3 bases and J dropped 3; count of bases not matched to a gene: 5. The germline V gene encodes CDR1 GTSNPN and CDR2 SVGIG (reference sequence).

The table lists this clone with a count of one. This chain links TRBV6-2 or TRBV6-3 with TRBJ2-3; 8 bases map to TRBD2. CDR3 size: 15 residues. Germline V gene data show CDR1 as MNHEY and CDR2 as SVGEGT. The trim removed 0 bases at V and 2 bases at J, leaving 1 base unmatched. CDR3 amino acids: CASSYSSGVTDTQYF. The CDR3 region has the DNA TGTGCCAGCAGTTACTCTAGCGGGGTCACAGATACGCAGTATTTT.

This chain uses TRBV7-2 with TRBJ1-6, with no clear D. CDR1 is SGHTA, CDR2 FQGNSA, per germline. V was shortened by 5 bases and J by 10 bases, with 21 bases between the two germline ends. This CDR3 spans 16 amino acids. In DNA form, the CDR3 reads TGTGCCAGCAGCCTCATGAGAGGGAGCGGTAGATCACCCCTCCACTTT. Amino acid sequence: CASSLMRGSGRSPLHF.

The chain recombines TRBV7-9 with TRBJ2-2; 14 positions agree with TRBD2. Germline V gives CDR1 SEHNR, CDR2 FQNEAQ (reference sequence). This CDR3 contains 19 residues. J lost 5 bases, V lost 5 bases, and 13 bases had no gene match. In DNA, the CDR3 is TGTGCCAGCAGCATCCGCGGGACTAGCGGGAGAACGGGAACCGGGGAGCTGTTTTTT. Protein product: CASSIRGTSGRTGTGELFF.

This chain uses TRBV29-1 with TRBJ1-2; perhaps TRBD1 as D (5 bases). The CDR3 runs 10 residues. The V end was cut by 1 base, the J end by 8 bases, with 5 bases between. CDR1 is SQVTM and CDR2 is ANQGSEA in the germline V gene. CDR3 sequence reads: CSVEGGGYTF. Here the CDR3 DNA reads TGCAGCGTTGAAGGGGGCGGCTACACCTTC.

This clone was seen more than once but under ten times. J is TRBJ1-2 and V is TRBV28; TRBD1 matches 7 bases. V was pared by 6 bases and J by 5 bases, with 9 bases of the junction left unmatched. The CDR3 runs to 14 residues. Germline V gene sequence: CDR1 MDHEN, CDR2 SYDVKM. In DNA form, the CDR3 reads TGTGCCAGCAGATTCCCCGGGACAGCTTATGGCTACACCTTC. It codes for CASRFPGTAYGYTF.

The chain recombines TRBV9 with TRBJ2-3; 9 bases are a match to TRBD2. The CDR3 runs 15 residues. Trimming took 3 bases from V and 7 from J; bases not matched to a gene: 9. The germline V gene encodes CDR1 SGDLS and CDR2 YYNGEE. The CDR3 loop is CASSGAAGGAYTQYF. CDR3 DNA: TGTGCCAGCAGCGGGGCGGCGGGGGGGGCTTATACGCAGTATTTT.

The chain is built from TRBV30 and TRBJ1-2; D gene unclear. The germline gives CDR1 GTSNPN, CDR2 SVGIG (reference sequence). The V end lost 4 bases, the J end lost 3 bases, and 9 bases lay between the germline ends. CDR3 length: 12 residues. CDR3 sequence: CAWTTRDYGYTF. The CDR3 bases are TGTGCCTGGACTACACGGGACTATGGCTACACCTTC.

The chain recombines TRBV2 with TRBJ2-7; D perhaps matches TRBD2 (5 bases). This CDR3 region has 13 residues. V was cut by 7 bases and J by 5 bases, with 15 bases left in between. Germline CDR1 is SNHLY and CDR2 is FYNNEI. CDR3 bases: TGTGCCAGCATATTTTGGGCGGGCCACGAGCAGTACTTC. The encoded protein is CASIFWAGHEQYF.

This clone was observed once. CDR3 in amino acids: CASNPGLSNEQFF. In DNA, the CDR3 is TGTGCCAGCAACCCGGGACTCAGCAATGAGCAGTTCTTC. V and J are TRBV6-5 and TRBJ2-1, with D possibly matching TRBD2 (6 bases). V lost 7 bases and J lost 6, with 13 bases in between. CDR1 and CDR2 (germline): MNHEY, SVGAGI. This CDR3 spans 13 amino acids.

This chain joins TRBV5-1 and TRBJ1-2; 10 bases align to TRBD1. The CDR3 has 14 residues. V dropped 4 bases and J dropped 5; count of bases not matched to a gene: 5. Germline values: CDR1 SGHRS, CDR2 YFSETQ. The CDR3 nucleotides read TGCGCCAGCAGCCCGACAGGGGGCGGGTATGGCTACACCTTC. Translating it yields CASSPTGGGYGYTF.

This clone was observed many times. The J gene is TRBJ2-3, the V gene TRBV5-1, with TRBD2 identical over 10 bases. The CDR3 sequence is 15 residues long. Per germline, CDR1 SGHRS and CDR2 YFSETQ. The ends lost 2 bases at V and 2 bases at J; junction bases unmatched: 2. This chain's CDR3 is CASSLLAGPTDTQYF. Written as DNA, the CDR3 is TGCGCCAGCAGCTTACTAGCGGGACCCACAGATACGCAGTATTTT.

The chain recombines TRBV14 with TRBJ2-7; 10 bases are a match to TRBD1. The length of the CDR3 is 15 residues. Germline V gene lookup returns CDR1 SGHDN and CDR2 FVKESK. The trim removed 4 bases at V and 6 bases at J, leaving 9 bases unmatched. The CDR3 protein is CASSLTWTGGGEQYF. The CDR3 DNA reads as TGTGCCAGCAGCCTAACCTGGACAGGGGGTGGCGAGCAGTACTTC.

The CDR3 here is CASSQRPGHRGGYTF. CDR3 in DNA: TGTGCCAGCAGTCAGCGCCCGGGACATCGAGGTGGCTACACCTTC. This rearrangement joins TRBV28 to TRBJ1-2; D might be TRBD1 (6 bases). Trimming removed 5 bases from V and 7 bases from J, with 20 bases in between. There are 15 residues in the CDR3. The germline gives CDR1 MDHEN, CDR2 SYDVKM.

The rearrangement links TRBV30 to TRBJ1-2; D gene uncertain. CDR3 size: 13 residues. Germline V gene lookup returns CDR1 GTSNPN and CDR2 SVGIG (reference sequence). The V and J ends lost 2 bases and 3 bases respectively, with 10 bases between them. CDR3 DNA sequence: TGTGCCTGGAGTTCAGGTCAAGACTATGGCTACACCTTC. This codes for CAWSSGQDYGYTF.

Only one count was recorded for this clone. This chain uses TRBV30 with TRBJ2-7; D gene unclear. Germline V gene data show CDR1 as GTSNPN and CDR2 as SVGIG (reference sequence). The CDR3 extends over 13 amino acids. The germline V and J ends were trimmed by 2 bases and 0 bases, with 8 bases remaining between them. The CDR3 DNA reads as TGTGCCTGGAGTACGGAGAACTCCTACGAGCAGTACTTC. As protein: CAWSTENSYEQYF.

The chain recombines TRBV5-4 with TRBJ1-1; 8 nucleotides agree with TRBD1. This CDR3 region has 16 residues. V was pared by 2 bases and J by 3 bases, with 9 bases of the junction left unmatched. Germline V gene sequence: CDR1 SGHNT, CDR2 YYREEE (reference sequence). Here the CDR3 reads CASSFPGQGSDTEAFF. CDR3 DNA: TGTGCCAGCAGCTTCCCAGGACAGGGCTCCGACACTGAAGCTTTCTTT.

The count of this clone is one. This sequence joins TRBV6-4 and TRBJ2-3; 10 nucleotides agree with TRBD1. CDR3 length equals 15 residues. V shed 5 bases, J shed 7 bases, and the junction held 9 bases outside the gene matches. From germline, CDR1 is MRHNA and CDR2 SNTAGT. CDR3 region: CASSFDRGLGNTQYF. The DNA of the CDR3 is TGTGCCAGCAGTTTTGACAGGGGGCTTGGTAATACGCAGTATTTT.